This TCR beta chain was captured in a study of T cell clonotyping in hematopoietic cell transplantation. Whole-study findings and limits: Graft donor and pretransplant recipient Inverse Simpson Index values predicted broader posttransplant TCR diversity.

This clone was recorded once. Its antigen is still unknown. Germline assignment: CDR1 SQVTM and CDR2 ANQGSEA. Trimming took off 3 bases at V and 3 bases at J, with 11 bases between the two ends. The CDR3 loop spans 13 amino acids. TCRdb's copy holds only in-frame clones and misses some; the assay was immunoSEQ multiplex PCR. The sample has about 12,000 clones, about 91% seen once; the top ten hold 0.6% to 0.85%. Sequencing input: peripheral blood mononuclear cells. The clonotype comes from a woman aged 50 to 60 in good health. Some clones in this sample may be carry-over from other donors' samples. The V and J genes are TRBV29-1 and TRBJ1-2; unclear D gene. The CDR3 nucleotides read TGCAGCGTTGACAGCACGGGGTACTATGGCTACACCTTC. Protein product: CSVDSTGYYGYTF.